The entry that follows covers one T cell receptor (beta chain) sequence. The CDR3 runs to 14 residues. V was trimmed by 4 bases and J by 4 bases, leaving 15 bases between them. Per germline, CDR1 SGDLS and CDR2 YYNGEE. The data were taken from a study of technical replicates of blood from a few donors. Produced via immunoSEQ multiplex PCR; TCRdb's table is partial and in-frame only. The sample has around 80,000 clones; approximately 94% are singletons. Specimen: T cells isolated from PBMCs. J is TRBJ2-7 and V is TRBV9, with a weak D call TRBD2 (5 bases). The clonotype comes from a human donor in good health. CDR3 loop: CASSPGFYRYEQYF. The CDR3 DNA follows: TGTGCCAGCAGCCCGGGATTTTACCGATACGAGCAGTACTTC.